This T cell receptor beta chain was found in a study of T-cell memory formation after mild COVID-19. Findings and limits, study-wide: Clones contracting day 15 to 85 were balanced CD4/CD8; later expanders leaned CD4+.

This clonotype has just a few counts. Its antigen is unidentified. Trimming left V 2 bases short and J 6 bases short, with 11 bases between. This CDR3 region has 13 residues. From germline, CDR1 is MNHEY and CDR2 SVGAGI. TCRdb re-analysed the 5' RACE reads in MiXCR, keeping a single row per CDR3 protein. The table lists around 150,000 distinct CDR3 sequences, more than 14% of them singletons, with approximately 14% in the top ten. The V and J genes are TRBV6-5 and TRBJ2-7; D remains unclear. This clonotype originated in an adult woman who had mild COVID-19 (a few samples of this study predate the infection). Cell type and time point are not known. Material for sequencing was PBMCs or a T cell subset sorted from them (not recorded which). The CDR3 nucleotides read TGTGCCAGCAGTTACGAAACGGGCGTCGAGCAGTACTTC. It is translated as CASSYETGVEQYF.